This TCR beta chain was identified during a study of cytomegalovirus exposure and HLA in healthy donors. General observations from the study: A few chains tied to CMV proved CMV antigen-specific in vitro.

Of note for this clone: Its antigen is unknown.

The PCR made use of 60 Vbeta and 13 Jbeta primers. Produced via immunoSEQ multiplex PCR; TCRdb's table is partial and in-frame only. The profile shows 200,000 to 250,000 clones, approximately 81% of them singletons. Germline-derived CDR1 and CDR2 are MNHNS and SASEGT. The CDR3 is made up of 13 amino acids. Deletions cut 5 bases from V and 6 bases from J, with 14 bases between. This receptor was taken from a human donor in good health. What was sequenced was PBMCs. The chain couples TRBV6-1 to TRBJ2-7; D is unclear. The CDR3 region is CASSPSPGGEQYF. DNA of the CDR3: TGTGCCAGCAGTCCCTCGCCGGGTGGCGAGCAGTACTTC.